The clone carrying this T cell receptor beta chain was seen only a few times. MiXCR was run by TCRdb on the 5' RACE reads, yielding one entry per CDR3 protein. The sample lists some 37,000 distinct CDR3 sequences, about 15% occurring once. The sample comes from a study of CD8 T cells in ankylosing spondylitis. The CDR3 consists of 15 residues. The junction had 11 bases not matched to a gene; V was cut back by 5 bases and J by 8 bases. The sample was blood. The rearrangement links TRBV12-3 or TRBV12-4 to TRBJ2-1; 8 bases are shared with TRBD2. The TCR was taken from a male donor with ankylosing spondylitis or in good health (not recorded which). The CDR3 here is CASSPYSGGADEQFF. In nucleotides, the CDR3 is TGTGCCAGCAGTCCCTACTCCGGGGGGGCCGATGAGCAGTTCTTC.